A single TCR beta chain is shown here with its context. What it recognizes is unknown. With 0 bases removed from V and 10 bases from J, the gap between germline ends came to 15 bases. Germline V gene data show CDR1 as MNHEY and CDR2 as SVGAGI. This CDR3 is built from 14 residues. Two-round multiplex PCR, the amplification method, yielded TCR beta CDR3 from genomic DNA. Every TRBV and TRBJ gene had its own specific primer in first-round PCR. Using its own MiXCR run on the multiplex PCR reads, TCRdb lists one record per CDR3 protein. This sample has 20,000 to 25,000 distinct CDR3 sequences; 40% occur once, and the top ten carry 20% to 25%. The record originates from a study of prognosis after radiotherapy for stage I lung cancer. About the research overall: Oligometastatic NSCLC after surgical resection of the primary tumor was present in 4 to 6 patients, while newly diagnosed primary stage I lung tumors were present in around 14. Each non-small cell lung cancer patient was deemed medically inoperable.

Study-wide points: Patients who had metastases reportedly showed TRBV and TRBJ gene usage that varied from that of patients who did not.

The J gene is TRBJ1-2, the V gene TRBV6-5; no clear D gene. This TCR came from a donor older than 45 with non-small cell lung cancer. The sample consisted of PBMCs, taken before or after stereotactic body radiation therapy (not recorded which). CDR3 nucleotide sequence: TGTGCCAGCAGTTACTCCTGGGAAATGGCTGCCTACACCTTC. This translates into CASSYSWEMAAYTF.